The rows below give T cell receptor beta chains drawn from one sample of a study of monozygotic twins with inflammatory bowel disease. TCRdb derives one entry per CDR3 protein from the 5' RACE reads, leaving out DNA. This table lists about 450,000 distinct CDR3 sequences. Material: blood. The source of these receptors is a human donor with ulcerative colitis or Crohn's disease, or a healthy co-twin of an affected twin (not recorded which). Each CDR3 is given with its conserved first and last residue.

j_call,v_call,cdr3_aa
TRBJ2-5,TRBV5-1,CASSLEKRGETQYF
TRBJ1-1,TRBV10-3,CAISDAGHSVNTEAFF
TRBJ1-6,TRBV7-3,CASSFGREDSPLHF
TRBJ2-3,TRBV7-3,CASSLTQEDTQYF
TRBJ2-2,TRBV18,CASSPGQQDNGELFF
TRBJ2-6,TRBV5-1,CASAGGEPGANVLTF
TRBJ2-3,TRBV5-1,CASSLVGGRGDTQYF
TRBJ2-3,TRBV12-3/TRBV12-4,CASSPQGAGAPSSTDTQYF
TRBJ1-1,TRBV12-3/TRBV12-4,CASSFILGGTEAFF
TRBJ1-1,TRBV6-6,CASSYDRHFEAFF
TRBJ2-1,TRBV11-3,CASSLKGVDEQFF
TRBJ1-5,TRBV6-1,CASSQGHVNQPQHF
TRBJ1-2,TRBV5-8,CASSLQGTQNYGYTF
TRBJ2-1,TRBV20-1,CSARPETSGDRHEQFF
TRBJ1-6,TRBV2,CASKSGGSDSPLHF
TRBJ2-1,TRBV19,CATLSGRAGNEQFF
TRBJ2-7,TRBV6-6,CASSGTTSTYEQYF
TRBJ2-1,TRBV6-1,CASNTLSGGLYNEQFF
TRBJ2-3,TRBV6-2/TRBV6-3,CASSSQHPGLAGLSTDTQYF
TRBJ2-5,TRBV5-1,CASSFAGSETQYF
TRBJ2-3,TRBV7-3,CASSVSYTDAQYF
TRBJ1-2,TRBV7-9,CASSLGTNPYGYTF
TRBJ1-1,TRBV9,CASSAQRNTEAFF
TRBJ2-3,TRBV20-1,CSASIERVKEGVDTQYF
TRBJ2-2,TRBV18,CASSPRGARRGPNTGELFF
TRBJ1-1,TRBV6-1,CASREQGKAYTEAFF
TRBJ1-2,TRBV29-1,CSVALLTANYGYTF